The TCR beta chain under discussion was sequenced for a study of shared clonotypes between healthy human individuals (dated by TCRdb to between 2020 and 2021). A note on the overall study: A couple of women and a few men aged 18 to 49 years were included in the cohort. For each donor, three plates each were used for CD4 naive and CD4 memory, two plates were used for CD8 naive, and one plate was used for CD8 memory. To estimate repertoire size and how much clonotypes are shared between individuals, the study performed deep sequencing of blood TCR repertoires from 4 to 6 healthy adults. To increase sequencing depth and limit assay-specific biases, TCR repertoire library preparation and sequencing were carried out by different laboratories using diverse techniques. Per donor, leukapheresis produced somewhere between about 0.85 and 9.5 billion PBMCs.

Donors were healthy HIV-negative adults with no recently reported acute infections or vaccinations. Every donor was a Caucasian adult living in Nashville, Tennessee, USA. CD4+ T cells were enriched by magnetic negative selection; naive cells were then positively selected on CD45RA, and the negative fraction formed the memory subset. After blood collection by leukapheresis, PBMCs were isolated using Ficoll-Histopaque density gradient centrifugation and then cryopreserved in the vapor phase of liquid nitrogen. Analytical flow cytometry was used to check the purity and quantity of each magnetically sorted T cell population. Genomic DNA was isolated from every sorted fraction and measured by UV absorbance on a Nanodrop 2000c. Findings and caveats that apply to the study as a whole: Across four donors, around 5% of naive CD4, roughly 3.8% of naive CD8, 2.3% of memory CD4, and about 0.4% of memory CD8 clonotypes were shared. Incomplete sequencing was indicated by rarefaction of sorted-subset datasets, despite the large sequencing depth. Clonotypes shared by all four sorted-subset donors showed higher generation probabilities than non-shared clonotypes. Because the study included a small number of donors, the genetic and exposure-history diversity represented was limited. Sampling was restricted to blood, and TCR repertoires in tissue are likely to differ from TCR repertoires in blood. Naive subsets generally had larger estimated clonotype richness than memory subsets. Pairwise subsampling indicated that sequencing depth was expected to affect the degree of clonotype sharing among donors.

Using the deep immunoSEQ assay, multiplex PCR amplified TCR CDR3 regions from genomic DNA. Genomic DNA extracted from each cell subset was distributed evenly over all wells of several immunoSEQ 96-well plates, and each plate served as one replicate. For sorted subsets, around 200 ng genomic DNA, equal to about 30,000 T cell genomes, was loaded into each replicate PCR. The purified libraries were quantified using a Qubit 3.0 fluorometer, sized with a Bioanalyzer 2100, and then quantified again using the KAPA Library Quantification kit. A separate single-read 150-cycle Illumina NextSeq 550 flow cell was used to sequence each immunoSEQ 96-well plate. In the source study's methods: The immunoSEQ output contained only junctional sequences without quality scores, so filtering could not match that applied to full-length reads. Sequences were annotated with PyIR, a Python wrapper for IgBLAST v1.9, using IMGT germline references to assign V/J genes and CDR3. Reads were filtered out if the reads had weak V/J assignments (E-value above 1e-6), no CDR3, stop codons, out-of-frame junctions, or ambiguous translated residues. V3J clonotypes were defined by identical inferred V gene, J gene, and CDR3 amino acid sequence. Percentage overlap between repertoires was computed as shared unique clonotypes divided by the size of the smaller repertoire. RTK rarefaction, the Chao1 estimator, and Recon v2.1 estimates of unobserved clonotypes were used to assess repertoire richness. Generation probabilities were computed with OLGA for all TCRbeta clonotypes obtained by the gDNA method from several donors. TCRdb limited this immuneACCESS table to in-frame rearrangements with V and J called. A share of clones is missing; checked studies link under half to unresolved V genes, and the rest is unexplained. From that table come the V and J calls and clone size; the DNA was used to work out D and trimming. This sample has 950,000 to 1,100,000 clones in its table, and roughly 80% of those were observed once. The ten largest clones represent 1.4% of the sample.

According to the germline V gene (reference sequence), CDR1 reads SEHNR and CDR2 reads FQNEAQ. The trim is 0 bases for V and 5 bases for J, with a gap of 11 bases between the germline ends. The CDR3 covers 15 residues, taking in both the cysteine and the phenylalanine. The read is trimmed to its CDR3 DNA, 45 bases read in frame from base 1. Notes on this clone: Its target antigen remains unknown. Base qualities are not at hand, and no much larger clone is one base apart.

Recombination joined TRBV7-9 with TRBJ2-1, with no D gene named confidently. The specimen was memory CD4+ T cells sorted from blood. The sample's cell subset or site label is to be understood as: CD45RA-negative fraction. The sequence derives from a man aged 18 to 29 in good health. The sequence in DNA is TGTGCCAGCAGCTTAGCTACCACCATTCACAATGAGCAGTTCTTC. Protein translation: CASSLATTIHNEQFF.